The following is a TCR beta chain sequence with its context. Its antigen is unknown. Unmatched junction bases numbered 10, after V lost 3 bases and J lost 1 base. The V gene's germline CDR1 is SGHNT and CDR2 YYREEE (reference sequence). This CDR3 contains 16 residues. The data stem from a study of long-term antiretroviral therapy in people with HIV. There were roughly 0.95-11 million cryopreserved PBMC in the samples before DNA extraction. Running of the v3.0 immunoSEQ assay took place at survey level. Generated by immunoSEQ multiplex PCR, the TCRdb table keeps only in-frame clones and is missing some. The table lists fewer than 20,000 clones, 75% to 85% of them singletons. Study findings and constraints: Repertoires in HIV (unlike those of controls) had narrower CDR3 length ranges. Specimen acquisition occurred between about 2003 and 2018, potentially under older ART regimens. ART adherence was not documented, and neither viral resistance nor therapy changes had any data.

The chain is built from TRBV5-4 and TRBJ2-7; TRBD2 agrees at 7 bases. This clonotype was sampled from a middle-aged man with HIV. The specimen comprised unsorted PBMCs, sampled 0.3 years before starting antiretroviral therapy. CDR3 sequence reads: CASSWEGRLLSYEQYF. CDR3 coding DNA: TGTGCCAGCAGCTGGGAGGGACGGCTTCTATCCTACGAGCAGTACTTC. The full variable domain, completed using reference TRBV5-4 and TRBJ2-7, is ETGVTQSPTHLIKTRGQQVTLRCSSQSGHNTVSWYQQALGQGPQFIFQYYREEENGRGNFPPRFSGLQFPNYSSELNVNALELDDSALYLCASSWEGRLLSYEQYFGPGTRLTVT.